A selection of T cell receptor beta chains follows, all from one sample in a study of T cell responses to AZD1222 COVID-19 vaccine. Assay: immunoSEQ multiplex PCR; the TCRdb copy retains only in-frame clones and omits some. In the table there are about 140,000 clones, 80% to 95% of which are singletons. The source was peripheral blood, collected 28 days after the second AZD1222 dose. Receptors were obtained from an adult who received the AZD1222 COVID-19 vaccine. CDR3s include the opening cysteine and the closing phenylalanine or tryptophan. Fields, in order: D gene, J gene, V gene, clone size, CDR3 protein, CDR3 DNA. The D gene is left open where the match is weak. Clone size is given for some rows only: seen once, a few or many times, or a class if the clone is expanded.

d_call: -
j_call: TRBJ1-6
v_call: TRBV10-3
clone_size: few
cdr3_aa: CAISVNGGGNSPLHF
cdr3_nt: TGTGCCATCAGCGTAAATGGTGGGGGCAATTCACCCCTCCACTTT

d_call: -
j_call: TRBJ2-7
v_call: TRBV25-1
clone_size: -
cdr3_aa: CASSDYVPAYEQYF
cdr3_nt: TGTGCCAGCAGTGACTATGTGCCCGCGTACGAGCAGTACTTC

d_call: -
j_call: TRBJ1-6
v_call: TRBV19
clone_size: -
cdr3_aa: CASSNQGIGSPLHF
cdr3_nt: TGTGCCAGTAGTAACCAGGGGATCGGTTCACCCCTCCACTTT

d_call: -
j_call: TRBJ1-1
v_call: TRBV19
clone_size: -
cdr3_aa: CASSHDRRNTEAFF
cdr3_nt: TGTGCCAGTAGTCACGACAGAAGGAACACTGAAGCTTTCTTT

d_call: TRBD2
j_call: TRBJ2-1
v_call: TRBV6-4
clone_size: -
cdr3_aa: CASSELAGGVNEQFF
cdr3_nt: TGTGCCAGCAGTGAACTAGCGGGAGGCGTCAATGAGCAGTTCTTC

d_call: TRBD2
j_call: TRBJ2-1
v_call: TRBV28
clone_size: -
cdr3_aa: CASNGLAIYNEQFF
cdr3_nt: TGTGCCAGCAATGGACTAGCAATTTACAATGAGCAGTTCTTC

d_call: -
j_call: TRBJ2-2
v_call: TRBV19
clone_size: -
cdr3_aa: CASSIGVSSGIGELFF
cdr3_nt: TGTGCCAGTAGTATCGGGGTATCTAGTGGGATCGGGGAGCTGTTTTTT

d_call: -
j_call: TRBJ1-2
v_call: TRBV9
clone_size: once
cdr3_aa: CASSEPGGYTF
cdr3_nt: TGTGCCAGCAGCGAGCCCGGAGGCTACACCTTC

d_call: -
j_call: TRBJ1-1
v_call: TRBV19
clone_size: -
cdr3_aa: CASSILIVGGTEAFF
cdr3_nt: TGTGCCAGTAGTATTTTGATAGTGGGAGGCACTGAAGCTTTCTTT

d_call: -
j_call: TRBJ1-2
v_call: TRBV12-5
clone_size: -
cdr3_aa: CASGLVLDRLLGYTF
cdr3_nt: TGTGCTAGTGGTTTGGTACTTGACAGACTACTCGGCTACACCTTC

d_call: TRBD1
j_call: TRBJ1-4
v_call: TRBV3-1/TRBV3-2
clone_size: -
cdr3_aa: CASSPTGATNEKLFF
cdr3_nt: TGTGCCAGCAGCCCGACAGGGGCCACTAATGAAAAACTGTTTTTT

d_call: -
j_call: TRBJ2-2
v_call: TRBV28
clone_size: -
cdr3_aa: CASDSPPAGELFF
cdr3_nt: TGTGCCAGCGATTCCCCCCCGGCGGGGGAGCTGTTTTTT

d_call: TRBD1
j_call: TRBJ2-2
v_call: TRBV4-3
clone_size: -
cdr3_aa: CASSREGALNTGELFF
cdr3_nt: TGCGCCAGCAGCCGCGAGGGGGCATTAAACACCGGGGAGCTGTTTTTT

d_call: -
j_call: TRBJ2-1
v_call: TRBV28
clone_size: -
cdr3_aa: CASSSTTGTTYNEQFF
cdr3_nt: TGTGCCAGCAGTTCAACAACCGGGACAACCTACAATGAGCAGTTCTTC

d_call: -
j_call: TRBJ1-6
v_call: TRBV2
clone_size: -
cdr3_aa: CASSVDSQYNSPLHF
cdr3_nt: TGTGCCAGCAGTGTTGACAGTCAATACAATTCACCCCTCCACTTT

d_call: -
j_call: TRBJ1-4
v_call: TRBV29-1
clone_size: -
cdr3_aa: CSTWDNEKLFF
cdr3_nt: TGCAGCACATGGGACAATGAAAAACTGTTTTTT

d_call: -
j_call: TRBJ1-5
v_call: TRBV28
clone_size: once
cdr3_aa: CASTPAATAARNQPQHF
cdr3_nt: TGTGCCAGCACTCCCGCCGCTACGGCAGCCCGCAATCAGCCCCAGCATTTT

d_call: TRBD1
j_call: TRBJ1-4
v_call: TRBV7-6
clone_size: -
cdr3_aa: CASSRGQVLNEKLFF
cdr3_nt: TGTGCCAGCAGCCGGGGACAGGTCCTTAATGAAAAACTGTTTTTT

d_call: -
j_call: TRBJ1-1
v_call: TRBV29-1
clone_size: -
cdr3_aa: CSVVGGGTEAFF
cdr3_nt: TGCAGCGTTGTCGGGGGAGGAACTGAAGCTTTCTTT

d_call: TRBD1
j_call: TRBJ1-4
v_call: TRBV27
clone_size: -
cdr3_aa: CASSLYRGEKLFF
cdr3_nt: TGTGCCAGCAGTTTATACAGGGGAGAAAAACTGTTTTTT

d_call: -
j_call: TRBJ1-1
v_call: TRBV6-2/TRBV6-3
clone_size: -
cdr3_aa: CASTYANGMNTEAFF
cdr3_nt: TGTGCCAGCACTTACGCCAACGGAATGAACACTGAAGCTTTCTTT

d_call: -
j_call: TRBJ2-2
v_call: TRBV4-1
clone_size: -
cdr3_aa: CASSQEPQGGTGELFF
cdr3_nt: TGCGCCAGCAGCCAAGAACCGCAGGGTGGCACCGGGGAGCTGTTTTTT

d_call: -
j_call: TRBJ1-1
v_call: TRBV5-1
clone_size: -
cdr3_aa: CASSKGGGTTEAFF
cdr3_nt: TGCGCCAGCAGCAAGGGCGGGGGCACCACTGAAGCTTTCTTT

d_call: -
j_call: TRBJ2-5
v_call: TRBV15
clone_size: once
cdr3_aa: CATSRGQPPAETQYF
cdr3_nt: TGTGCCACCAGCAGAGGACAGCCTCCCGCGGAGACCCAGTACTTC

d_call: -
j_call: TRBJ1-5
v_call: TRBV27
clone_size: -
cdr3_aa: CASSPRGAGGQPQHF
cdr3_nt: TGTGCCAGCAGTCCCCGCGGGGCCGGCGGTCAGCCCCAGCATTTT

d_call: -
j_call: TRBJ1-2
v_call: TRBV19
clone_size: -
cdr3_aa: CASSTGASGNGYTF
cdr3_nt: TGTGCCAGTAGCACTGGCGCGAGCGGAAATGGCTACACCTTC

d_call: TRBD1
j_call: TRBJ1-1
v_call: TRBV12-3/TRBV12-4
clone_size: -
cdr3_aa: CASRTGDLREAFF
cdr3_nt: TGTGCCAGCAGAACAGGGGACCTTCGGGAAGCTTTCTTT

d_call: TRBD2
j_call: TRBJ2-3
v_call: TRBV7-2
clone_size: -
cdr3_aa: CASSFSSGGNTDTQYF
cdr3_nt: TGTGCCAGCAGCTTTAGTAGCGGGGGAAACACAGATACGCAGTATTTT

d_call: -
j_call: TRBJ1-1
v_call: TRBV12-2
clone_size: -
cdr3_aa: CASRLEGGGTEAFF
cdr3_nt: TGTGCAAGTCGCCTAGAGGGAGGAGGGACTGAAGCTTTCTTT

d_call: TRBD1
j_call: TRBJ1-4
v_call: TRBV5-1
clone_size: -
cdr3_aa: CASSATGGVNEKLFF
cdr3_nt: TGCGCCAGCAGCGCGACAGGGGGGGTTAATGAAAAACTGTTTTTT

d_call: -
j_call: TRBJ2-1
v_call: TRBV10-3
clone_size: once
cdr3_aa: CAISGLDLGEQFF
cdr3_nt: TGTGCCATCAGTGGATTAGACCTGGGTGAGCAGTTCTTC

d_call: -
j_call: TRBJ2-5
v_call: TRBV29-1
clone_size: -
cdr3_aa: CSVTEQETQYF
cdr3_nt: TGCAGCGTCACAGAACAAGAGACCCAGTACTTC

d_call: TRBD1
j_call: TRBJ1-2
v_call: TRBV7-3
clone_size: -
cdr3_aa: CASSRTGFYGYTF
cdr3_nt: TGTGCCAGCAGCCGGACAGGTTTCTATGGCTACACCTTC

d_call: -
j_call: TRBJ1-6
v_call: TRBV19
clone_size: -
cdr3_aa: CASSTPGRPEDSPLHF
cdr3_nt: TGTGCCAGTAGTACCCCGGGACGACCGGAGGATTCACCCCTCCACTTT

d_call: -
j_call: TRBJ2-3
v_call: TRBV5-8
clone_size: -
cdr3_aa: CASSLGQGITGDTQYF
cdr3_nt: TGTGCCAGCAGCTTGGGGCAGGGAATAACTGGAGATACGCAGTATTTT

d_call: -
j_call: TRBJ1-2
v_call: TRBV9
clone_size: -
cdr3_aa: CASSPQRADVGTF
cdr3_nt: TGTGCCAGCAGCCCACAGAGGGCAGACGTAGGGACCTTC

d_call: TRBD2
j_call: TRBJ2-5
v_call: TRBV11-3
clone_size: -
cdr3_aa: CASSLGLANQETQYF
cdr3_nt: TGTGCCAGCAGCTTGGGACTAGCTAATCAAGAGACCCAGTACTTC

d_call: -
j_call: TRBJ1-3
v_call: TRBV5-5
clone_size: -
cdr3_aa: CASSLVGSGNTIYF
cdr3_nt: TGTGCCAGCAGCTTGGTTGGCTCTGGAAACACCATATATTTT

d_call: TRBD1
j_call: TRBJ1-2
v_call: TRBV6-5
clone_size: -
cdr3_aa: CASSYWPDRGGYGYTF
cdr3_nt: TGTGCCAGCAGTTACTGGCCGGACAGGGGCGGCTATGGCTACACCTTC

d_call: -
j_call: TRBJ2-7
v_call: TRBV10-3
clone_size: -
cdr3_aa: CATLVQDSYEQYF
cdr3_nt: TGTGCCACGTTGGTTCAGGACAGCTACGAGCAGTACTTC

d_call: -
j_call: TRBJ1-5
v_call: TRBV6-5
clone_size: -
cdr3_aa: CASSYTQGNQPQHF
cdr3_nt: TGTGCCAGCAGTTACACGCAGGGCAATCAGCCCCAGCATTTT

d_call: -
j_call: TRBJ2-5
v_call: TRBV6-5
clone_size: once
cdr3_aa: CASRHTSGTQYF
cdr3_nt: TGTGCCAGCAGACATACCAGTGGGACCCAGTACTTC

d_call: -
j_call: TRBJ1-1
v_call: TRBV13
clone_size: once
cdr3_aa: CASSLDLGPLNTEAFF
cdr3_nt: TGTGCCAGCAGCTTAGATTTGGGGCCGTTGAACACTGAAGCTTTCTTT

d_call: -
j_call: TRBJ1-4
v_call: TRBV18
clone_size: -
cdr3_aa: CASSPGSNREKLFF
cdr3_nt: TGTGCCAGCTCACCTGGATCAAACCGTGAAAAACTGTTTTTT

d_call: -
j_call: TRBJ1-6
v_call: TRBV6-6
clone_size: -
cdr3_aa: CASSYSGTILHF
cdr3_nt: TGTGCCAGCAGTTACTCCGGGACCATACTCCACTTT

d_call: -
j_call: TRBJ1-2
v_call: TRBV10-3
clone_size: -
cdr3_aa: CAIGGGDNYGYTF
cdr3_nt: TGTGCCATCGGGGGAGGGGATAACTATGGCTACACCTTC

d_call: -
j_call: TRBJ2-5
v_call: TRBV2
clone_size: -
cdr3_aa: CASSEARETQYF
cdr3_nt: TGTGCCAGCAGTGAAGCCCGCGAGACCCAGTACTTC

d_call: -
j_call: TRBJ1-1
v_call: TRBV28
clone_size: -
cdr3_aa: CASRRRTGEAFF
cdr3_nt: TGTGCCAGCAGACGCAGGACGGGCGAAGCTTTCTTT

d_call: TRBD1
j_call: TRBJ2-7
v_call: TRBV18
clone_size: -
cdr3_aa: CASCETGQSSYEQYF
cdr3_nt: TGTGCCAGCTGTGAGACGGGACAGAGCTCCTACGAGCAGTACTTC

d_call: TRBD1
j_call: TRBJ1-3
v_call: TRBV6-6
clone_size: -
cdr3_aa: CASTQLGQISGNTIYF
cdr3_nt: TGTGCCAGCACCCAGCTGGGACAGATCTCTGGAAACACCATATATTTT

d_call: -
j_call: TRBJ2-1
v_call: TRBV7-2
clone_size: -
cdr3_aa: CASSFLGGSSEQFF
cdr3_nt: TGTGCCAGCAGCTTTTTAGGGGGGTCGAGTGAGCAGTTCTTC

d_call: -
j_call: TRBJ1-4
v_call: TRBV5-1
clone_size: -
cdr3_aa: CASSLGGFTGTNEKLFF
cdr3_nt: TGCGCCAGCAGCTTGGGGGGATTCACAGGGACTAATGAAAAACTGTTTTTT

d_call: TRBD2
j_call: TRBJ2-3
v_call: TRBV5-1
clone_size: -
cdr3_aa: CASSGRASGARTDTQYF
cdr3_nt: TGCGCCAGCAGCGGAAGGGCTAGCGGGGCCCGCACAGATACGCAGTATTTT

d_call: TRBD2
j_call: TRBJ2-3
v_call: TRBV28
clone_size: -
cdr3_aa: CASSLGLAGISRTDTQYF
cdr3_nt: TGTGCCAGCAGTTTAGGGCTAGCGGGAATAAGCAGAACAGATACGCAGTATTTT